This TCR beta chain was identified during a study of shared clonotypes between healthy human individuals. Clones were sequenced by immunoSEQ multiplex PCR, and TCRdb holds only the in-frame ones, with some missing. Counted here are 2 million to 2.5 million clones, nearly 97% occurring once; the ten biggest clones make up roughly 0.13%. This clone was seen once. The CDR3 runs to 13 residues. Germline V lookup: CDR1 SGHTA, CDR2 FQGTGA. Trimming removed 5 bases at V and 4 bases at J, with 11 bases between. The sequenced sample consisted of naive CD4+ T cells sorted from blood. Subset here: CD45RA+ positively selected. The sequence was obtained from a man aged 18 to 30 in good health. J is TRBJ1-1 and V is TRBV7-3; weak D call: TRBD1 (5 bases). CDR3 sequence: CASSTTGGTEAFF. DNA for the CDR3: TGTGCCAGCAGCACCACAGGCGGCACTGAAGCTTTCTTT.